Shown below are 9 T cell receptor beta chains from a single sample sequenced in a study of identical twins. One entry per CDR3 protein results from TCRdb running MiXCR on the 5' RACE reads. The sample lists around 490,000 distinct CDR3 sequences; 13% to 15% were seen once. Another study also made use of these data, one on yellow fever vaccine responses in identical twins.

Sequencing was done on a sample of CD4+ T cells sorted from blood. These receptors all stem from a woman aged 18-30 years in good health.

CDR3 region: CASSPWGELPYGYTF. CDR3 sequence (DNA): TGTGCCAGCAGCCCTTGGGGCGAACTTCCCTATGGCTACACCTTC. The V and J genes are TRBV9 and TRBJ1-2; D perhaps matches TRBD1 (5 bases). CDR1 is SGDLS, CDR2 YYNGEE, per germline. The CDR3 has 15 residues. V lost 4 bases to trimming and J lost 4 bases, with 17 bases between them.

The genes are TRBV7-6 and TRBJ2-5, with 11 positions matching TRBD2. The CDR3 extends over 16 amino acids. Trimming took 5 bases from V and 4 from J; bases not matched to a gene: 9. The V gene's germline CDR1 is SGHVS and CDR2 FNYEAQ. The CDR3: CASSTRTSGPGETQYF. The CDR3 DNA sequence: TGTGCCAGCAGCACCCGGACTAGCGGGCCGGGAGAGACCCAGTACTTC.

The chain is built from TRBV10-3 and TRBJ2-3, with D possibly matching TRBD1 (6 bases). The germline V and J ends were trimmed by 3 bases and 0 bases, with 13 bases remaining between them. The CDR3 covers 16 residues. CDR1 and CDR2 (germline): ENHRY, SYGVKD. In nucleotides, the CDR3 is TGTGCCATCAGTGATGGCAGGGGTTCTAGCACAGATACGCAGTATTTT. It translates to CAISDGRGSSTDTQYF.

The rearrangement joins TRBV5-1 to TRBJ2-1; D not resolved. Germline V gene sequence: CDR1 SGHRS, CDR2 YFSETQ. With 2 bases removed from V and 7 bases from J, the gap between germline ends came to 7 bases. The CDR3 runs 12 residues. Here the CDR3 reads CASSFTMNEQFF. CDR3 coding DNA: TGCGCCAGCAGCTTTACTATGAATGAGCAGTTCTTC.

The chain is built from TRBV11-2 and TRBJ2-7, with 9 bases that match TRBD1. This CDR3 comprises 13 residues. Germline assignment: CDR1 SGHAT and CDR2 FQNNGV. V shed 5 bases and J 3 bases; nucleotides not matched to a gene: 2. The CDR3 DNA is TGTGCCAGCAGCCGACAGGGGGGCTACGAGCAGTACGTC. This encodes CASSRQGGYEQYV.

The CDR3 bases are TGCAGCGTTGGACCCCTCCCAGATACGCAGTATTTT. This gives the protein CSVGPLPDTQYF. V usage is TRBV29-1 and J usage is TRBJ2-3; D unclear. The CDR3 has 12 amino acids. Germline values: CDR1 SQVTM, CDR2 ANQGSEA. Trimming stripped 4 bases from V and 4 bases from J, with 9 bases between.

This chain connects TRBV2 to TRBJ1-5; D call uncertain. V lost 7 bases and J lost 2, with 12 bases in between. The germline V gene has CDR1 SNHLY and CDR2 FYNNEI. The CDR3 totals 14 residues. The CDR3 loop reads CASIGDSGNQPQHF. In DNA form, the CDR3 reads TGTGCCAGCATCGGGGATTCTGGCAATCAGCCCCAGCATTTT.

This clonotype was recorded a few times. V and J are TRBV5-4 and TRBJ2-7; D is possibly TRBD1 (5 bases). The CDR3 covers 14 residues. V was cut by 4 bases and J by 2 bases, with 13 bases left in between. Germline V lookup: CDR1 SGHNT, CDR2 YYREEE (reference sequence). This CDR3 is CASSLMGPPYEQYF. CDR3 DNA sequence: TGTGCCAGCAGCCTAATGGGGCCGCCCTACGAGCAGTACTTC.

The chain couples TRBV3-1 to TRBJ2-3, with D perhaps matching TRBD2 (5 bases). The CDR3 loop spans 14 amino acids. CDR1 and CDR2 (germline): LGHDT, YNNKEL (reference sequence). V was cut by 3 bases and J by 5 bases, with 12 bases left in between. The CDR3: CASSHSLVGDTQYF. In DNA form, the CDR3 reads TGTGCCAGCAGCCATTCACTAGTGGGAGATACGCAGTATTTT.